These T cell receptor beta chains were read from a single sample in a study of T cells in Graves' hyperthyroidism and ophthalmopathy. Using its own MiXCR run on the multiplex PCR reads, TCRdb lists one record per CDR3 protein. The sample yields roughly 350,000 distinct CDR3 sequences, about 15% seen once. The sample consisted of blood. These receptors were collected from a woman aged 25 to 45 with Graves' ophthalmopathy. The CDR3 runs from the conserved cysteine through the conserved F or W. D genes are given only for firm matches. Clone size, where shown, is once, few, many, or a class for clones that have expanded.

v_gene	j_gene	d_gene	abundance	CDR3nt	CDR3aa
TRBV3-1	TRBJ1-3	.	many	TGTGCCAGCAGCCAAAACGCTGGAAACACCATATATTTT	CASSQNAGNTIYF
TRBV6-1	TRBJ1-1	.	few	TGTGCCACCCGACTGGAAGGCACTGAAGCTTTCTTT	CATRLEGTEAFF
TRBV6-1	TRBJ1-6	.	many	TGTGCCAGCAAATCTGAGGTTCCTAATTCACCCCTCCACTTT	CASKSEVPNSPLHF
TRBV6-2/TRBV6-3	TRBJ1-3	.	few	TGTGCCAGCAGTTACGGCAGGTCCTCTGGAAACACCATATATTTT	CASSYGRSSGNTIYF
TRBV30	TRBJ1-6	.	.	TGTGCCTCTACGAGCGGCCCCTTACCAACTTATAATTCACCCCTCCACTTT	CASTSGPLPTYNSPLHF
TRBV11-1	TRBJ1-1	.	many	TGTGCCAGCAGCTTAGCAGTTTTAGACACTGAAGCTTTCTTT	CASSLAVLDTEAFF
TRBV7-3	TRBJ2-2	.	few	TGTGCCAGCCAGGGTCCACCGAACACCGGGGAGCTGTTTTTT	CASQGPPNTGELFF
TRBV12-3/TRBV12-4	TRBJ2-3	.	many	TGTGCCAGCGGGGGCTTTAGCACAGATACGCAGTATTTT	CASGGFSTDTQYF
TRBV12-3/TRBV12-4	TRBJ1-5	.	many	TGTGCCAGCAGTCCGGTACGTGGCAATCAGCCCCAGCATTTT	CASSPVRGNQPQHF
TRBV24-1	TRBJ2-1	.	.	TGTGCCACCAGTGATTTGTCCAGGTCTAATGAGCAGTTCTTC	CATSDLSRSNEQFF
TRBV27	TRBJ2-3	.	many	TGTGCCAGCAGTTTCAGTTACTGGGCGCCCACAGATACGCAGTATTTT	CASSFSYWAPTDTQYF
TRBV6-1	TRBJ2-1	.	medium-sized	TGTGCCAGCAGTGAAGCAGAACAGGGATATAATGAGCAGTTCTTC	CASSEAEQGYNEQFF
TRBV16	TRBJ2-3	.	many	TGTGCCAGCAGCCAAGATGCCAGCACAGATACGCAGTATTTT	CASSQDASTDTQYF
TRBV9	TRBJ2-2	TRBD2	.	TGTGCCAGCAGCGGGCTAGCGGGGATTGACACCGGGGAGCTGTTTTTT	CASSGLAGIDTGELFF
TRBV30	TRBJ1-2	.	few	TGTGCCTGGAGTGAGGGGGGCTACGGCTATGGCTACACCTTC	CAWSEGGYGYGYTF
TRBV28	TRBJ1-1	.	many	TGTGCCAGCAGTTTTATGGCAGGGTTGGTGGCTGAAGCTTTCTTT	CASSFMAGLVAEAFF
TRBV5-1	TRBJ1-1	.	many	TGCGCCAGCAGTCCGACGCAGGGGTTGGGAGCTTTCTTT	CASSPTQGLGAFF
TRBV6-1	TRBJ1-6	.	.	TGTGCCAGCAGCCTAGCTAGACCCCCAAGGACGAATTCACCCCTCCACTTT	CASSLARPPRTNSPLHF
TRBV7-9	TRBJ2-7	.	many	TGTGCCAGCAGTTCGACAGTCCAAACCTACGAGCAGTACTTC	CASSSTVQTYEQYF
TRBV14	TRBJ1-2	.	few	TGTGCCAGCAGCCAAGATTTCCAACCGAGCTACACCTTC	CASSQDFQPSYTF
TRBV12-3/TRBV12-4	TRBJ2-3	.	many	TGTGCCAGCAGCGAGGGGCGGGGGCCTGACACAGATACGCAGTATTTT	CASSEGRGPDTDTQYF
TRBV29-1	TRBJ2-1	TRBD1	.	TGCAGCGTTGCCGGGACAGCCCTCCACGCTCGCAATAAGCAGTTCTTC	CSVAGTALHARNKQFF
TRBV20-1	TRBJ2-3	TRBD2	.	TGCAGTGCTAGGAGGGGGTTCGGGACTAGCGGGGTTAGCACAGATACGCAGTATTTT	CSARRGFGTSGVSTDTQYF
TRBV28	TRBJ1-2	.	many	TGTGCCAGCAGCATGAGCTGGCGGGGCCATAACTATGGCTACACCTTC	CASSMSWRGHNYGYTF
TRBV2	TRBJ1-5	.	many	TGTGCCAGCAGTGAAGTTGGACAGCTCCAGCCCCAGCATTTT	CASSEVGQLQPQHF